This T cell receptor (beta chain) was identified during a study of blood T cells in healthy people across ages. Study-wide findings and caveats: Both higher diversity and more naive CD4+ cells marked long-lived donors when set against aged donors.

This CDR3 comprises 15 residues. Germline-derived CDR1 and CDR2 are DFQATT and SNEGSKA (reference sequence). The V segment lost 2 bases and the J segment 7 bases; nucleotides outside the gene matches: 12. Details on this clonotype: What it binds is unknown.

Aged roughly 6 to 90, donors were systemically healthy Caucasians from Russia. It was with a sample-barcoded 5' primer and a J-beta primer mix that a second PCR of about 6 to 12 cycles was run. TCRdb re-analysed the 5' RACE reads in MiXCR, keeping a single row per CDR3 protein. This table has around 710,000 distinct CDR3 sequences, roughly 41% appearing once. The TCR originated in a woman aged 55-69 years in good health. Sequenced input: blood. V and J are TRBV20-1 and TRBJ2-7; 9 bases fit TRBD1. CDR3 sequence reads: CSARNRDREREEQYF. For the CDR3, the DNA is TGCAGTGCTAGAAACCGGGACAGGGAGCGAGAAGAGCAGTACTTC.